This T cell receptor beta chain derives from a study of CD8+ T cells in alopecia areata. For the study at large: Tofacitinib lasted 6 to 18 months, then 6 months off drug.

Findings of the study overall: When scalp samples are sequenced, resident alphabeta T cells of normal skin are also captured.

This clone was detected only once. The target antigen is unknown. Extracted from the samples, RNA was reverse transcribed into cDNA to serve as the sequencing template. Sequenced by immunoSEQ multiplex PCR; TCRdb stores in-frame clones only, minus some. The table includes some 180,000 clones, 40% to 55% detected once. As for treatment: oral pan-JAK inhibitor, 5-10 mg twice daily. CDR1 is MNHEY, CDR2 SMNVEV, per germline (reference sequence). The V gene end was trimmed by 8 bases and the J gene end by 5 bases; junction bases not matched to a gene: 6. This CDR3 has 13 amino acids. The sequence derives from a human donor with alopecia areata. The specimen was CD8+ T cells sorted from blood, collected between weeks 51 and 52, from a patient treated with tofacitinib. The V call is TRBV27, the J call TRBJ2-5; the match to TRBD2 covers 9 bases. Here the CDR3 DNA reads TGTGCCAGCGGGAGCGGGGGGTGGGAGACCCAGTACTTC. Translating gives CASGSGGWETQYF.